This entry features one T cell receptor (beta chain) sequence. Sequenced by immunoSEQ multiplex PCR; TCRdb stores in-frame clones only, minus some. The table shows 80,000 to 130,000 clones, with roughly 94% occurring only once. The source of the sample is a study of siplizumab effects on memory and regulatory T cells. The CDR3 covers 14 residues. The V segment lost 3 bases and the J segment 8 bases; nucleotides outside the gene matches: 8. Germline V gene data show CDR1 as SEHNR and CDR2 as FQNEAQ (reference sequence). This clonotype was sampled from a human donor in good health. The chain combines TRBV7-9 with TRBJ2-3; 7 nucleotides align to TRBD1. Source material: Tregs sorted from blood. CDR3 sequence reads: CASSFAEGAGTQYF. The CDR3 DNA reads as TGTGCCAGCAGCTTTGCTGAGGGGGCGGGTACGCAGTATTTT.